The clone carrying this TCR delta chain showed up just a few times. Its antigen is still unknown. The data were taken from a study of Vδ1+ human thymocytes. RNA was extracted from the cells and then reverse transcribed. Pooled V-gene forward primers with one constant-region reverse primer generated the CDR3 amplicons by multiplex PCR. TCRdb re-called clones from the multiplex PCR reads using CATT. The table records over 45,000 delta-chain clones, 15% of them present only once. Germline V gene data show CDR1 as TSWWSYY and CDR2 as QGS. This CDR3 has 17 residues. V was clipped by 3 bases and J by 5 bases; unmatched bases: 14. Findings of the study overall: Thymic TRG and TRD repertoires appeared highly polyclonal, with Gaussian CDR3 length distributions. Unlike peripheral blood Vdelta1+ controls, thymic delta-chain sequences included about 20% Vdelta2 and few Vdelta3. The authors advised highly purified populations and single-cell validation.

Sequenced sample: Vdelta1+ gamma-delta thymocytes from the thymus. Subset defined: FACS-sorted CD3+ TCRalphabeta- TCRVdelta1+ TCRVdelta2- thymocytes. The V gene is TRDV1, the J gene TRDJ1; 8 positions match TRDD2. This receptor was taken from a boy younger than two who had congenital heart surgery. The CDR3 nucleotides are TGTGCTCTTGGGGAGTCTTCCTACGGGATGGGGTTGGATAAACTCATCTTT. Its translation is CALGESSYGMGLDKLIF.